Listed below are T cell receptor beta chains from one sample, sequenced in a study of vaccination and CD4 T cells after COVID-19. MiXCR was run by TCRdb on the PCR reads, yielding one entry per CDR3 protein. The table lists 15,000 to 20,000 distinct CDR3 sequences, around 30% of them singletons. No antigens are known for them. The sample taken for sequencing was cultured CD4+ T cells from blood. These receptors all come from a human donor with COVID-19. Both conserved end residues are part of each CDR3. The order of the fields is J gene, V gene, clone size, D gene, CDR3 DNA, CDR3 protein. A D gene is named only where the DNA matches it firmly. Size values are once, few and many counts, or a class for expanded clones, and some rows have none.

TRBJ1-1,TRBV5-4,few,TRBD1,TGTGCCAGCAGCTTGGGCCAGGGGGGGCTGACTGAAGCTTTCTTT,CASSLGQGGLTEAFF
TRBJ1-2,TRBV19,-,TRBD1,TGTGCCAGTAGTATTTGGGAGGGGGCGTCTGGCTACACCTTC,CASSIWEGASGYTF
TRBJ2-7,TRBV20-1,-,TRBD2,TGCAGTGCTAGAGGGACTAGCGGGTTCGGCGAGCAGTACTTC,CSARGTSGFGEQYF
TRBJ1-1,TRBV6-5,-,-,TGTGCCAGCAGTTACCCCAACACTGAAGCTTTCTTT,CASSYPNTEAFF
TRBJ2-5,TRBV9,-,-,TGTGCCAGCAGCGTAGGGACCACGTACCAAGAGACCCAGTACTTC,CASSVGTTYQETQYF
TRBJ1-2,TRBV7-9,-,-,TGTGCCAGCAGCTTAGCTGGAGCCCAGGGCTATGGCTACACCTTC,CASSLAGAQGYGYTF
TRBJ1-5,TRBV19,few,-,TGTGCCAGTAGTCGCGAGCGACAGGTCAGGAATCAGCCCCAGCATTTT,CASSRERQVRNQPQHF
TRBJ1-2,TRBV19,-,TRBD1,TGTGCCAGTACCCTCGACGGACAGGGGGCGCGGCGCTATGGCTACACCTTC,CASTLDGQGARRYGYTF
TRBJ2-6,TRBV2,few,-,TGTGCCAGCTACGGTGGAATGGGGGCCAACGTCCTGACTTTC,CASYGGMGANVLTF
TRBJ2-5,TRBV11-2,-,TRBD2,TGTGCCAGCAGCCAGGGAGGGTCTAGTGGCCAAGAGACCCAGTACTTC,CASSQGGSSGQETQYF
TRBJ1-5,TRBV19,few,-,TGTGCCAGTAGTATGGATTCTAGCAGAACCAATCAGCCCCAGCATTTT,CASSMDSSRTNQPQHF
TRBJ1-5,TRBV12-3/TRBV12-4,-,-,TGTGCCAGCAGTTTAGGGAAGGGGGGGGGGAATCAGCCCCAGCATTTT,CASSLGKGGGNQPQHF
TRBJ2-5,TRBV10-2,-,TRBD2,TGCGCCAGCAGTGGGACGCGGGGGGAGACCCAGTACTTC,CASSGTRGETQYF
TRBJ2-5,TRBV27,-,-,TGTGCCAGCAGTGGGGGGGGCGCGGGAGAGACCCAGTACTTC,CASSGGGAGETQYF
TRBJ1-2,TRBV5-4,-,TRBD1,TGTGCCAGCAGCTCTAGAGGGGGCGGTGGCTACACCTTC,CASSSRGGGGYTF
TRBJ2-5,TRBV25-1,once,-,TGTGCCAGCAGTGATCCAGGGAGGAGGCGAGAGACCCAGTACTTC,CASSDPGRRRETQYF
TRBJ2-7,TRBV10-3,-,-,TGTGCCATCAGTGACAGGGGCTCCTACGAGCAGTACTTC,CAISDRGSYEQYF
TRBJ1-6,TRBV20-1,-,-,TGCAGTGCTAGTAGGACGGACTCACCCCTCCACTTT,CSASRTDSPLHF
TRBJ1-3,TRBV2,-,-,TGTGCCAGCAGTGACGAGACTGGAAACACCATATATTTT,CASSDETGNTIYF
TRBJ2-3,TRBV24-1,few,-,TGTGCCACGGAAATGGGCCATACGCAGTATTTT,CATEMGHTQYF
TRBJ1-3,TRBV6-5,few,-,TGTGCCAGCAGTTACGGGGGTTCTGGAAACACCATATATTTT,CASSYGGSGNTIYF
TRBJ1-1,TRBV11-1,few,-,TGTGCCAGCAGCCGCGCAGGGCAGGCTTTCTTT,CASSRAGQAFF
TRBJ1-5,TRBV20-1,few,TRBD1,TGCAGTGCCCTGACAGGGGGCGACCAGCATTTT,CSALTGGDQHF
TRBJ2-5,TRBV7-7,-,TRBD2,TGTGCTAGCAGCTTAGGCTCTCGGGGGGGCTTTGAGACCCAGTACTTC,CASSLGSRGGFETQYF
TRBJ2-3,TRBV4-3,-,TRBD2,TGCGCCAGCAGCCAAGGATTTGGGTTAGCGGGGGGGCCTACGCAGTATTTT,CASSQGFGLAGGPTQYF
TRBJ2-7,TRBV2,few,-,TGTGCCAGCAGTGATTGGGGGTACGAGCAGTACTTC,CASSDWGYEQYF
TRBJ2-5,TRBV2,few,TRBD1,TGTGCCAGCAGGCTAAGGACAGGGTCCGTCCAAGAGACCCAGTACTTC,CASRLRTGSVQETQYF
TRBJ1-2,TRBV7-9,few,-,TGTGCCAGCAGACGGGGAGGGGAGGATGGCTACACCTTC,CASRRGGEDGYTF
TRBJ1-3,TRBV2,few,-,TGTGCCAGCAGTGCGACAGGTCCAATCCTCTCTGGAAACACCATATATTTT,CASSATGPILSGNTIYF
TRBJ1-4,TRBV6-1,-,TRBD1,TGTGAGTCGAAAGACCCGGGACAGGGCGGAGAAAAACTGTTTTTT,CESKDPGQGGEKLFF
TRBJ2-3,TRBV19,-,-,TGTGCCAGTAGCCCAGGGAATACTAGAGATACGCAGTATTTT,CASSPGNTRDTQYF
TRBJ1-4,TRBV7-6,-,-,TGTGCCAGCAGCCCCTATGGGACGGAGAATGAAAAACTGTTTTTT,CASSPYGTENEKLFF
TRBJ1-2,TRBV20-1,-,-,TGCAGTGCTCAGCTCTATGGGGGCTACACCTTC,CSAQLYGGYTF
TRBJ2-3,TRBV11-3,once,-,TGTGCCAGCAGCGCCCGGGGAGATACGCAGTATTTT,CASSARGDTQYF
TRBJ1-1,TRBV28,-,TRBD1,TGTGCCAGCAGTTCGCCAGGGGGCGTCACTGAAGCTTTCTTT,CASSSPGGVTEAFF
TRBJ2-2,TRBV28,-,-,TGTGCCAGCAGTTATGGCGGGGCGGTATTAACCGGGGAGCTGTTTTTT,CASSYGGAVLTGELFF
TRBJ1-2,TRBV28,few,-,TGTGCCAGCAGTTTAGGGCGGGGGGGCTACACCTTC,CASSLGRGGYTF
TRBJ1-2,TRBV15,few,TRBD1,TGTGCCACCAGCAGAGCCGTGGACAGGGGCTATGGCTACACCTTC,CATSRAVDRGYGYTF
TRBJ1-5,TRBV5-5,few,-,TGTGCCAGCAGCTTGAGCAGCAATCAGCCCCAGCATTTT,CASSLSSNQPQHF
TRBJ1-2,TRBV6-1,-,-,TGTGCCAACTATGGCTACACCTTC,CANYGYTF
TRBJ1-5,TRBV12-3/TRBV12-4,few,TRBD1,TGTGCCAGCAGTTTGGACAGGGAAAACAATCAGCCCCAGCATTTT,CASSLDRENNQPQHF
TRBJ1-5,TRBV6-1,-,-,TGTGCCAGCAGGGAAACAGGGAACAGCAATCAGCCCCAGCATTTT,CASRETGNSNQPQHF
TRBJ2-7,TRBV7-9,few,TRBD2,TGTGCCAGCACCCCCCGGGGGGGCGAGCAGTACTTC,CASTPRGGEQYF
TRBJ2-2,TRBV28,-,-,TGTGCCAGCAGTCAACACAGGACAAGAAGTACCGGGGAGCTGTTTTTT,CASSQHRTRSTGELFF
TRBJ1-5,TRBV19,few,-,TGTGCCAGTAGTATGAGACCAGGCGTACAGCCCCAGCATTTT,CASSMRPGVQPQHF
TRBJ2-3,TRBV11-2,-,-,TGTGCCAGTTCCTTCCCCGGTGGGGATACGCAGTATTTT,CASSFPGGDTQYF
TRBJ1-2,TRBV7-6,few,-,TGTGCCAGCAGCTTAAGGTTTGAGTATGGCTACACCTTC,CASSLRFEYGYTF
TRBJ1-2,TRBV28,once,-,TGTGCCAGCAGTCCTGGACTCGGATCGTATGGCTACACCTTC,CASSPGLGSYGYTF
TRBJ2-5,TRBV29-1,-,-,TGCAGCGTTGAAGCGGTACAAGAGACCCAGTACTTC,CSVEAVQETQYF
TRBJ2-7,TRBV30,few,-,TGTGCCGGAAGGGGGGGATCCTACGAGCAGTACTTC,CAGRGGSYEQYF